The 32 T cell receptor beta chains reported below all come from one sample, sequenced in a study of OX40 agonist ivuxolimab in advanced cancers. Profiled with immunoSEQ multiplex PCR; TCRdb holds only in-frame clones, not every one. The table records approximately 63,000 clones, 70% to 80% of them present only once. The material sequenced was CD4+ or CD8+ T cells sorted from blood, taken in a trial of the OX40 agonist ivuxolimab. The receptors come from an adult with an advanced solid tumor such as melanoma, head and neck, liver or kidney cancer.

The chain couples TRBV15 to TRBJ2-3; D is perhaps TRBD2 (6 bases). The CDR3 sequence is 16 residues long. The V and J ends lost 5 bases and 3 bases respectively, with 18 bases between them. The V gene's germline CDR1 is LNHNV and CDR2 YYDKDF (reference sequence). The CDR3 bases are TGTGCCACCAGCCCCCGGGGGACTGGGGGGACAGATACGCAGTATTTT. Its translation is CATSPRGTGGTDTQYF.

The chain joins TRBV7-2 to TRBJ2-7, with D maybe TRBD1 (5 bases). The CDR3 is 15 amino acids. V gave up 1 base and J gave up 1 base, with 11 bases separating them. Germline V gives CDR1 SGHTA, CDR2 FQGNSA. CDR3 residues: CASSLETVGSYEQYF. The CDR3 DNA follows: TGTGCCAGCAGCTTAGAGACAGTGGGTTCCTACGAGCAGTACTTC.

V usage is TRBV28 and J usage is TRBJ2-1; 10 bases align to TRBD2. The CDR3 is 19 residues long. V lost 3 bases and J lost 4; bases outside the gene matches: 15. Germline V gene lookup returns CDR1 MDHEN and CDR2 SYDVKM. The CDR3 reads CASSFTGLAEPRGYNEQFF. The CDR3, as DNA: TGTGCCAGCAGTTTCACCGGACTAGCGGAGCCCCGGGGGTACAATGAGCAGTTCTTC.

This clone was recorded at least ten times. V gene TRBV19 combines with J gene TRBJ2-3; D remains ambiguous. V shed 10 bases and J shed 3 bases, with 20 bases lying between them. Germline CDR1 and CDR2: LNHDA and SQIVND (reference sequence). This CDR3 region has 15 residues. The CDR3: CATTPSYPPTDTQYF. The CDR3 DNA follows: TGTGCCACAACCCCGAGCTACCCACCTACAGATACGCAGTATTTT.

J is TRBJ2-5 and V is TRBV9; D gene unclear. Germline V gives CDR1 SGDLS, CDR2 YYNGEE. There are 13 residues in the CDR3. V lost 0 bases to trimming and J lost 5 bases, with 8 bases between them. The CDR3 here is CASSVGIHETQYF. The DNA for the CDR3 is TGTGCCAGCAGCGTAGGTATTCACGAGACCCAGTACTTC.

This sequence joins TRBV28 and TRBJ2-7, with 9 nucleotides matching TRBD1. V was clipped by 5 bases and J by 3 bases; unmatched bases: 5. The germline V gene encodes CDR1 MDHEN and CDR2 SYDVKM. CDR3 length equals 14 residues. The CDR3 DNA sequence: TGTGCCAGCAGTCTTGCGGGACAGGGCTACGAGCAGTACTTC. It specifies CASSLAGQGYEQYF.

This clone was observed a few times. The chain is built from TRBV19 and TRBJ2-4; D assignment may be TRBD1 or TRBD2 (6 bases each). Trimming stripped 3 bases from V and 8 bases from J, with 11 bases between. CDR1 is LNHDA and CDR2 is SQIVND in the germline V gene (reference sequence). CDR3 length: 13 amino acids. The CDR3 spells CASSIAGEDIQYF. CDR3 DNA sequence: TGTGCCAGTAGTATTGCAGGGGAGGACATTCAGTACTTC.

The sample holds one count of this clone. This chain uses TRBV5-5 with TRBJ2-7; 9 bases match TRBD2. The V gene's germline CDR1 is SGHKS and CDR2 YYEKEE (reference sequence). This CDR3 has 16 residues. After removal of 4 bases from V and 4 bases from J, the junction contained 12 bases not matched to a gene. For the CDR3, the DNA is TGTGCCAGCAGCCCCCCGCTGCGGGAGGGACTTTACGAGCAGTACTTC. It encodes CASSPPLREGLYEQYF. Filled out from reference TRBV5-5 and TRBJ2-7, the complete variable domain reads DAGVTQSPTHLIKTRGQQVTLRCSPISGHKSVSWYQQVLGQGPQFIFQYYEKEERGRGNFPDRFSARQFPNYSSELNVNALLLGDSALYLCASSPPLREGLYEQYFGPGTRLTVT.

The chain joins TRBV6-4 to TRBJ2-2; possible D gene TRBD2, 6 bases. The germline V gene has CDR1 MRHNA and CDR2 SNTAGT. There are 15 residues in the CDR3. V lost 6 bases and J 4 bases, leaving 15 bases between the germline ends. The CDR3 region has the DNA TGTGCCAGCAGCGCGGGACCGACGGGCACCGGGGAGCTGTTTTTT. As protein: CASSAGPTGTGELFF.

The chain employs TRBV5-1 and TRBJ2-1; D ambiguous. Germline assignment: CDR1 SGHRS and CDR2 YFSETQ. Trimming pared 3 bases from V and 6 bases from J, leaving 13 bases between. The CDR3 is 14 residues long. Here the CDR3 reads CASSSVTNLNEQFF. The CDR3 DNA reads TGCGCCAGCAGCTCCGTGACCAACCTCAATGAGCAGTTCTTC. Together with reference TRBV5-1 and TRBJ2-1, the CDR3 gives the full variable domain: KAGVTQTPRYLIKTRGQQVTLSCSPISGHRSVSWYQQTPGQGLQFLFEYFSETQRNKGNFPGRFSGRQFSNSRSEMNVSTLELGDSALYLCASSSVTNLNEQFFGPGTRLTVL.

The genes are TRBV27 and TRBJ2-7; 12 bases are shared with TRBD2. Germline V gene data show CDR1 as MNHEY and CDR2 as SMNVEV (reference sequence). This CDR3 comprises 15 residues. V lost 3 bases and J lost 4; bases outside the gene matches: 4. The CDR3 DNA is TGTGCCAGCAGTTTGAGGCTAGCGGGAGGGTACGAGCAGTACTTC. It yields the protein CASSLRLAGGYEQYF.

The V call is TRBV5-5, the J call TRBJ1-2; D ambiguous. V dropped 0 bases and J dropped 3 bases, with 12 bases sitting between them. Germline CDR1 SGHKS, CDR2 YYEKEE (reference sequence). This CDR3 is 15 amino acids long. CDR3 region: CASSLEITEYYGYTF. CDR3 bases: TGTGCCAGCAGCTTGGAAATAACAGAGTACTATGGCTACACCTTC. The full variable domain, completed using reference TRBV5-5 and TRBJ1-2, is DAGVTQSPTHLIKTRGQQVTLRCSPISGHKSVSWYQQVLGQGPQFIFQYYEKEERGRGNFPDRFSARQFPNYSSELNVNALLLGDSALYLCASSLEITEYYGYTFGSGTRLTVV.

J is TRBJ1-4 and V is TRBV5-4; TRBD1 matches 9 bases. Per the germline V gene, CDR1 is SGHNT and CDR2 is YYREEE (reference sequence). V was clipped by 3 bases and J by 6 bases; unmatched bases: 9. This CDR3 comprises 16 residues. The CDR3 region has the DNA TGTGCCAGCAGCTCAACCGCCGGGACAGGGTATGAAAAACTGTTTTTT. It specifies CASSSTAGTGYEKLFF.

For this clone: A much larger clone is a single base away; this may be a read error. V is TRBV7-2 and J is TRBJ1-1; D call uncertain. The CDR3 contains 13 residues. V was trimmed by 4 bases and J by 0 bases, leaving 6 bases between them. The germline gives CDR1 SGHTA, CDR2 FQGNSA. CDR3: CASSSFMNTEAFF. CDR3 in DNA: TGTGCCAGCAGCTCATTCATGAACACTGAAGCTTTCTTT.

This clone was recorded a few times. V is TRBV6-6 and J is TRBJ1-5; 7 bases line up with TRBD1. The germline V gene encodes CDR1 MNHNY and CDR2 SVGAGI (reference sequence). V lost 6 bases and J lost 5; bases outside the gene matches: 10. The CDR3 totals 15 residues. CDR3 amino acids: CASRLGGREDQPQHF. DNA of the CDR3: TGTGCCAGCAGGCTAGGGGGCCGAGAGGATCAGCCCCAGCATTTT.

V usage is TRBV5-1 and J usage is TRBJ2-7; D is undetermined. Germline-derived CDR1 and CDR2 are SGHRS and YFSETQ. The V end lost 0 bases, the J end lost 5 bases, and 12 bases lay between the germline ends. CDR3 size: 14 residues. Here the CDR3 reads CASSLEQQRNEQYF. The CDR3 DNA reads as TGCGCCAGCAGCTTGGAACAACAAAGGAACGAGCAGTACTTC.

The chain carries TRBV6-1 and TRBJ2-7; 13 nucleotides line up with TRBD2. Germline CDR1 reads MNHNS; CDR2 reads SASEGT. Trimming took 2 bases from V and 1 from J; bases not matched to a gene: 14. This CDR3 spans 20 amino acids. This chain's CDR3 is CASSEIRPRLAGGHSYEQYF. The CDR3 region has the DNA TGTGCCAGCAGTGAAATTAGACCTCGACTAGCGGGAGGACATTCCTACGAGCAGTACTTC.

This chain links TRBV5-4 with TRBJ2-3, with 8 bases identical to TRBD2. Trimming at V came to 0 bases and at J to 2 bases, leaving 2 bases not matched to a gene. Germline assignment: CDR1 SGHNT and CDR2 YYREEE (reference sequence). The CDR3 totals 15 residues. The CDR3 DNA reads TGTGCCAGCAGCTTGGCGGGGGGGGCCACAGATACGCAGTATTTT. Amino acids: CASSLAGGATDTQYF.

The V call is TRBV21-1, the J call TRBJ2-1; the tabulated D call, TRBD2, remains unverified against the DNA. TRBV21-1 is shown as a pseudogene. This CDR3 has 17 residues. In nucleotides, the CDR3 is TGTGCCAGCAGCCGCACGGCGGAGGAGTTATCCTACAATGAGCAGTTCTTC. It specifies CASSRTAEELSYNEQFF.

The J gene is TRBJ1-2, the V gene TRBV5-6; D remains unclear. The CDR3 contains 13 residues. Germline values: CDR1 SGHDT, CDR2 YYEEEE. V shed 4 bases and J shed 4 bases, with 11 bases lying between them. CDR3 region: CASSADPRYGYTF. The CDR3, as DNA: TGTGCCAGCAGCGCCGACCCCCGCTATGGCTACACCTTC.

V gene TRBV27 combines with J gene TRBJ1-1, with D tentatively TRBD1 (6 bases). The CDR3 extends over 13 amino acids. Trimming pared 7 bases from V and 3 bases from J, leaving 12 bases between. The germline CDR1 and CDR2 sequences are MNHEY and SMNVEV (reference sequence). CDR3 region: CASKDRPDTEAFF. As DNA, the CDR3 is TGTGCCAGCAAGGACAGACCGGACACTGAAGCTTTCTTT.

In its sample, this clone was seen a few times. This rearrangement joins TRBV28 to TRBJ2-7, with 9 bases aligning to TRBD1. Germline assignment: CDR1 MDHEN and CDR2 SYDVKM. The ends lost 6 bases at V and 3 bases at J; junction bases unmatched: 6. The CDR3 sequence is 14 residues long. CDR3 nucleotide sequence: TGTGCCAGCAGGGGACCGGGACAGGGCTACGAGCAGTACTTC. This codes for CASRGPGQGYEQYF.

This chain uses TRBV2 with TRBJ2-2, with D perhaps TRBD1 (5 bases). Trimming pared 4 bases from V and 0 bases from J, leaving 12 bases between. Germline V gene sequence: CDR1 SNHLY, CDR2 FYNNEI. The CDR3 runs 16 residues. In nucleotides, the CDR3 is TGTGCCAGCAGTGTTCTGGGGCCTGCGAACACCGGGGAGCTGTTTTTT. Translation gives CASSVLGPANTGELFF.

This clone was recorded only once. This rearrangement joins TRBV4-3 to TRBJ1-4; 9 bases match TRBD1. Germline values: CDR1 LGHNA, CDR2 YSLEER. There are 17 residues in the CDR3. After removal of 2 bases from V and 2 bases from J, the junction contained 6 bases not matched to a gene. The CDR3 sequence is CASSQQYRGLTNEKLFF. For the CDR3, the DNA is TGCGCCAGCAGCCAACAATACAGGGGGCTGACTAATGAAAAACTGTTTTTT.

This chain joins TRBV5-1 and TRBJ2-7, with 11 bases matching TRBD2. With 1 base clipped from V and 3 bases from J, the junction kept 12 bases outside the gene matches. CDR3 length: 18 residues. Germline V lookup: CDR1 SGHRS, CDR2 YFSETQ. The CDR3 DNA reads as TGCGCCAGCAGCTTGCCAAGGGGGACTAGCGGAGAGGGCTACGAGCAGTACTTC. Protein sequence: CASSLPRGTSGEGYEQYF.

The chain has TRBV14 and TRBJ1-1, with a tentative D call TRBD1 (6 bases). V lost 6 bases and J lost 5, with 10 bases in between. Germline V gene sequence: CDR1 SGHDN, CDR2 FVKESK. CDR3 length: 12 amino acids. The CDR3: CASRNRETEAFF. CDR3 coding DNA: TGTGCCAGCAGGAACAGGGAAACTGAAGCTTTCTTT.

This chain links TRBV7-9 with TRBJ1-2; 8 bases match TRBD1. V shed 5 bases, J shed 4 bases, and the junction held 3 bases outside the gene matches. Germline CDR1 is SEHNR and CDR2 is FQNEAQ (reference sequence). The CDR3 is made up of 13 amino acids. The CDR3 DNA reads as TGTGCCAGCAGCCCTGGACAGGGCTATGGCTACACCTTC. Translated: CASSPGQGYGYTF.

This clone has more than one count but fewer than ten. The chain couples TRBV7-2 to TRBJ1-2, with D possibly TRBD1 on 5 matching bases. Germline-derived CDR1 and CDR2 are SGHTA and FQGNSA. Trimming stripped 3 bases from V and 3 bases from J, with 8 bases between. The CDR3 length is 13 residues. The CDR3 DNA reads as TGTGCCAGCAGCTTTATAGGGGACTATGGCTACACCTTC. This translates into CASSFIGDYGYTF.

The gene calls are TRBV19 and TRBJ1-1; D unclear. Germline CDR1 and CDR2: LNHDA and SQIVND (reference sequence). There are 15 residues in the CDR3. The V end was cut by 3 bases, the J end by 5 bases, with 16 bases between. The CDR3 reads CASSMAGFTWTEAFF. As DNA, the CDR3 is TGTGCCAGTAGTATGGCGGGATTCACGTGGACTGAAGCTTTCTTT.

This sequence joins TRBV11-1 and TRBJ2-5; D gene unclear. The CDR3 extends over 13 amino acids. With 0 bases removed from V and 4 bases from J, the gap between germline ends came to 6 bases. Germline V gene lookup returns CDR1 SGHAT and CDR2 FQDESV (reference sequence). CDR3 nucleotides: TGTGCCAGCAGCTTAGCGTTGGGAGAGACCCAGTACTTC. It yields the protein CASSLALGETQYF.

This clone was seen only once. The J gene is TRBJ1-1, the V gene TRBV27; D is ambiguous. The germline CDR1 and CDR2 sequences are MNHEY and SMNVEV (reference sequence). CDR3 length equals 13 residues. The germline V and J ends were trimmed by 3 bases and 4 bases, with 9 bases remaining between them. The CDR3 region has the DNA TGTGCCAGCAGTTTGACCTCGGGCACTGAAGCTTTCTTT. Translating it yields CASSLTSGTEAFF.

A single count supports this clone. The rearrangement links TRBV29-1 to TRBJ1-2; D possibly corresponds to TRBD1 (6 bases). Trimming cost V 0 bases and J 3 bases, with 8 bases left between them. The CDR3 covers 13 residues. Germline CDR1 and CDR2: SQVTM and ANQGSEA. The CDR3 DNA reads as TGCAGCGTTGAAGATCGGACAGACTATGGCTACACCTTC. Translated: CSVEDRTDYGYTF.